These T cell receptor beta chains were read from a single sample in a study of blood T cells in healthy people across ages. Using its own MiXCR run on the 5' RACE reads, TCRdb lists one record per CDR3 protein. The sample consists of about 1.5 million distinct CDR3 sequences, around 40% of them appearing once. Input material: blood. The receptors originated from a young woman in good health. Each CDR3 is given with its conserved first and last residue. A D gene is named only where the DNA matches it firmly. Not every row has a clone size; where given, it reads once, few, many or a size class.

cdr3_aa | cdr3_nt | j_call | clone_size | v_call | d_call
CASSPITTDTQYF | TGTGCCAGCTCCCCGATTACCACAGATACGCAGTATTTT | TRBJ2-3 | few | TRBV18 | .
CASSLWAAGTGGSYEQYF | TGTGCCAGCAGTTTATGGGCCGCGGGGACAGGGGGTTCCTACGAGCAGTACTTC | TRBJ2-7 | few | TRBV28 | TRBD1
CASSVPTSGFYNEQFF | TGTGCCAGCAGCGTCCCGACTAGCGGGTTCTACAATGAGCAGTTCTTC | TRBJ2-1 | few | TRBV7-2 | TRBD2
CASSQMGGAYNEQFF | TGCGCCAGCAGCCAAATGGGCGGGGCCTACAATGAGCAGTTCTTC | TRBJ2-1 | few | TRBV4-3 | .
CSVDAGMNTEAFF | TGCAGCGTTGATGCGGGCATGAACACTGAAGCTTTCTTT | TRBJ1-1 | . | TRBV29-1 | .
CASSSNGGLNTEAFF | TGTGCCAGCAGCTCCAACGGAGGGTTGAACACTGAAGCTTTCTTT | TRBJ1-1 | few | TRBV7-3 | .
CASSPGTINNDQFF | TGTGCCAGCAGCCCAGGGACTATTAACAATGATCAGTTCTTC | TRBJ2-1 | once | TRBV7-9 | TRBD2
CASRVGQARATPEAFF | TGCGCCAGCAGGGTGGGGCAGGCCAGAGCTACGCCTGAAGCTTTCTTT | TRBJ1-1 | few | TRBV10-2 | .
CASSPTGGNGYTF | TGTGCCAGCAGCCCCACAGGGGGCAATGGCTACACCTTC | TRBJ1-2 | many | TRBV7-3 | TRBD1
CASSPNPFQETQYF | TGTGCCAGCAGCCCTAACCCGTTCCAAGAGACCCAGTACTTC | TRBJ2-5 | . | TRBV11-2 | .
CASSSYLLDRARQYF | TGCGCCAGCAGCTCTTACCTCCTGGACAGGGCTCGGCAGTACTTC | TRBJ2-4 | . | TRBV5-1 | TRBD1
CSARDHYEPQHF | TGCAGTGCTAGAGATCACTATGAGCCCCAGCATTTT | TRBJ1-5 | . | TRBV20-1 | .
CASSYGFPYEQYF | TGTGCCAGCAGTTACGGTTTTCCCTACGAGCAGTACTTC | TRBJ2-7 | . | TRBV6-5 | .
CASSHLASNQPQHF | TGCGCCAGCAGCCATTTAGCGAGCAATCAGCCCCAGCATTTT | TRBJ1-5 | . | TRBV4-1 | .
CASSQTYASSYEQYF | TGCGCCAGCAGCCAGACGTACGCTTCATCCTACGAGCAGTACTTC | TRBJ2-7 | . | TRBV4-3 | .
CASRAQGEGQPQHF | TGTGCCAGCAGGGCACAGGGGGAAGGTCAGCCCCAGCATTTT | TRBJ1-5 | . | TRBV12-3/TRBV12-4 | TRBD1
CATSDLEPGQGSNEQFF | TGTGCCACCAGTGATTTAGAGCCGGGACAGGGGTCCAATGAGCAGTTCTTC | TRBJ2-1 | few | TRBV24-1 | TRBD1
CASSPTLAYNEQFF | TGTGCCAGCAGCCCGACGTTGGCCTACAATGAGCAGTTCTTC | TRBJ2-1 | . | TRBV7-8 | .
CASSPNSFYTDTQYF | TGTGCCAGCTCACCGAACTCCTTCTACACAGATACGCAGTATTTT | TRBJ2-3 | . | TRBV18 | .
CASSGRESYNEQYF | TGTGCCAGCTCAGGACGGGAGTCCTACAATGAGCAGTACTTC | TRBJ2-7 | . | TRBV18 | .
CASSDPLVRGRGTEAFF | TGTGCCAGCAGTGATCCCCTTGTGAGGGGGCGAGGGACTGAAGCTTTCTTT | TRBJ1-1 | . | TRBV6-1 | TRBD1
CATSRDREEKLFF | TGTGCCACCAGCAGAGATAGGGAAGAAAAACTGTTTTTT | TRBJ1-4 | few | TRBV15 | .
CASSLKGASNYGYTF | TGTGCCAGCAGCTTAAAGGGGGCCAGCAACTATGGCTACACCTTC | TRBJ1-2 | few | TRBV7-9 | TRBD1
CASSLDRAAVTQYF | TGTGCCAGCAGCTTAGATCGGGCCGCAGTCACGCAGTATTTT | TRBJ2-3 | few | TRBV7-2 | .
CASSFFSGSTDTQYF | TGTGCCAGCAGTTTTTTTAGCGGCAGCACAGATACGCAGTATTTT | TRBJ2-3 | many | TRBV12-3/TRBV12-4 | .
CASSTGTSSYNEQYF | TGTGCCAGTAGTACAGGGACTAGCTCCTACAATGAGCAGTACTTC | TRBJ2-7 | few | TRBV19 | TRBD2
CASGLVLGLGGTNIQYF | TGTGCTAGTGGTTTGGTACTAGGGCTAGGAGGGACAAACATTCAGTACTTC | TRBJ2-4 | . | TRBV12-5 | .
CASRAGQTNYGYTF | TGTGCCAGCAGGGCCGGACAGACTAACTATGGCTACACCTTC | TRBJ1-2 | . | TRBV7-9 | .
CSARRQASGAFF | TGCAGTGCCAGAAGACAGGCCTCGGGAGCTTTCTTT | TRBJ1-1 | . | TRBV20-1 | .
CSAHPTGGRTEAFF | TGCAGTGCCCATCCGACAGGGGGTCGCACTGAAGCTTTCTTT | TRBJ1-1 | . | TRBV20-1 | TRBD1
CASSYSALAKNIQYF | TGTGCCAGCAGTTACTCTGCTCTAGCCAAAAACATTCAGTACTTC | TRBJ2-4 | . | TRBV6-6 | .
CATGDGINEQFF | TGTGCCACCGGGGACGGGATTAATGAGCAGTTCTTC | TRBJ2-1 | . | TRBV6-2/TRBV6-3 | .
CASSQFPGQLNEKLFF | TGCGCCAGCAGCCAGTTTCCGGGACAGCTTAATGAAAAACTGTTTTTT | TRBJ1-4 | . | TRBV4-1 | TRBD1